Presented here are 16 T cell receptor beta chains from one specimen sequenced in a study of post-analysis software for immune sequencing data (dated by TCRdb to between 2015 and 2017). The protocol used for the library was PCR. Instrument on record: Illumina HiSeq 2500. To reduce PCR and sequencing biases, unique molecular identifiers were incorporated into the TCR beta cDNA libraries. TCRdb trimmed the raw reads at Q25, called clones with MiXCR and kept productive beta chains. CDR3 protein duplicates are merged, each entry listing the most common genes and DNA. The sample table lists under 900,000 distinct CDR3 sequences, approximately 53% of them with a count of one. The ten largest clones add up to approximately 4.3% of the sample. Study-wide conclusions, independent of this receptor: Significantly higher frequencies in patients than in controls were found for five or six TRBV segments, including TRBV5-6, TRBV5-1 and TRBV20-1.

These receptors' antigens are unknown. Sequencing was done on a sample of blood. The receptors were sampled from a girl between 10 and 17 years old with multiple sclerosis.

Only a few counts were recorded for this clonotype. The J gene is TRBJ2-7, the V gene TRBV20-1, with 8 bases identical to TRBD2. The CDR3 totals 16 residues. Germline V CDR1 and CDR2: DFQATT, SNEGSKA (reference sequence). Losses at the gene ends were 0 bases for V and 3 bases for J; bases not matched to a gene: 10. The CDR3 DNA follows: TGCAGTGCTAGAGAGAGTCGGCTAGCGGGTGTCTACGAGCAGTACTTC. Translating it yields CSARESRLAGVYEQYF.

The rearrangement joins TRBV7-3 to TRBJ2-7; D may correspond to TRBD1 or TRBD2 (5 bases each). This CDR3 contains 16 residues. The V gene's germline CDR1 is SGHTA and CDR2 FQGTGA. Deletions cut 3 bases from V and 4 bases from J, with 19 bases between. This CDR3 is CASSFSGAGQLYEQYF. As DNA, the CDR3 is TGTGCCAGCAGCTTCTCCGGGGCAGGGCAACTATACGAGCAGTACTTC. Full variable domain (remainder filled in from reference TRBV7-3 and TRBJ2-7): GAGVSQTPSNKVTEKGKYVELRCDPISGHTALYWYRQSLGQGPEFLIYFQGTGAADDSGLPNDRFFAVRPEGSVSTLKIQRTERGDSAVYLCASSFSGAGQLYEQYFGPGTRLTVT.

This chain uses TRBV20-1 with TRBJ2-5; the D gene is possibly TRBD1 (5 bases). Trimming took 6 bases from V and 5 from J, leaving 16 bases between them. Germline V CDR1 and CDR2: DFQATT, SNEGSKA (reference sequence). CDR3 length: 13 residues. CDR3 sequence: CSAQDTLGETQYF. For the CDR3, the DNA is TGCAGTGCGCAGGACACCCTGGGGGAGACCCAGTACTTC.

This clonotype has only a few counts. CDR3 nucleotide sequence: TGTGCCAGCAGCTCTACAGGGGCGACTCGCAAAAACATTCAGTACTTC. Protein: CASSSTGATRKNIQYF. This sequence joins TRBV11-2 and TRBJ2-4, with 7 bases that match TRBD1. Germline values: CDR1 SGHAT, CDR2 FQNNGV. The CDR3 totals 16 residues. J was trimmed by 3 bases and V by 4 bases; bases with no gene match: 9.

The J gene is TRBJ2-1, the V gene TRBV9; 8 nucleotides align to TRBD2. The CDR3 is 15 residues long. Germline V CDR1 and CDR2: SGDLS, YYNGEE. With 2 bases clipped from V and 2 bases from J, the junction kept 3 bases outside the gene matches. The CDR3 spells CASSVDGRAYNEQFF. CDR3 nucleotides: TGTGCCAGCAGCGTTGACGGGAGGGCCTACAATGAGCAGTTCTTC. Based on the CDR3 plus reference TRBV9 and TRBJ2-1, the full variable domain is DSGVTQTPKHLITATGQRVTLRCSPRSGDLSVYWYQQSLDQGLQFLIQYYNGEERAKGNILERFSAQQFPDLHSELNLSSLELGDSALYFCASSVDGRAYNEQFFGPGTRLTVL.

The sample holds a few counts of this clonotype. CDR3 sequence: CASSEAREQYF. CDR3 bases: TGTGCCAGCAGTGAAGCGCGCGAGCAGTACTTC. The rearrangement joins TRBV6-1 to TRBJ2-5; no reliable D call. The end of the DNA aligns better with TRBJ2-7, so the J call may be wrong. CDR3 length: 11 amino acids. Germline CDR1 is MNHNS and CDR2 is SASEGT.

The V gene is TRBV5-1, the J gene TRBJ1-2; 8 nucleotides line up with TRBD1. The CDR3 covers 11 residues. From germline, CDR1 is SGHRS and CDR2 YFSETQ. J was trimmed by 10 bases and V by 3 bases; bases with no gene match: 2. DNA for the CDR3: TGCGCCAGCAGCTCGGACAGGGCCTACACCTTC. It yields the protein CASSSDRAYTF.

This clonotype was seen a handful of times. The chain joins TRBV29-1 to TRBJ1-2; D unclear. Germline-derived CDR1 and CDR2 are SQVTM and ANQGSEA. The V and J ends lost 5 bases and 7 bases respectively, with 23 bases between them. The CDR3 length is 15 residues. Here the CDR3 DNA reads TGCAGCGTTTTAGACCCCGGTGCGCGGGATGGTGGCTACACCTTC. Translated, it gives CSVLDPGARDGGYTF. Full variable domain (outside the CDR3, taken from reference TRBV29-1 and TRBJ1-2): SAVISQKPSRDICQRGTSLTIQCQVDSQVTMMFWYRQQPGQSLTLIATANQGSEATYESGFVIDKFPISRPNLTFSTLTVSNMSPEDSSIYLCSVLDPGARDGGYTFGSGTRLTVV.

This clonotype was detected only a few times. V is TRBV7-9 and J is TRBJ2-1, with TRBD1 matching over 9 bases. V shed 6 bases, J shed 3 bases, and the junction held 6 bases outside the gene matches. The CDR3 has 15 residues. From germline, CDR1 is SEHNR and CDR2 FQNEAQ (reference sequence). CDR3 nucleotides: TGTGCCAGCAGGCCCGGGACAGGGCTCTACAATGAGCAGTTCTTC. It specifies CASRPGTGLYNEQFF.

V gene TRBV28 combines with J gene TRBJ1-2; the match to TRBD1 covers 9 bases. V lost 4 bases and J lost 5; bases outside the gene matches: 11. Germline values: CDR1 MDHEN, CDR2 SYDVKM. This CDR3 contains 16 residues. In DNA, the CDR3 is TGTGCCAGCAGTTCCCGGGACAGGGAGGAGAAGTATGGCTACACCTTC. Translating it yields CASSSRDREEKYGYTF.

This chain uses TRBV12-3 or TRBV12-4 with TRBJ2-3; D may be TRBD2 (5 bases). V was pared by 5 bases and J by 6 bases, with 12 bases between. This CDR3 contains 13 residues. CDR3 loop: CASSLVERDTQYF. The CDR3 nucleotides read TGTGCCAGCAGTCTCGTGGAGCGGGATACGCAGTATTTT.

There are a few counts of this clonotype. The rearrangement links TRBV7-2 to TRBJ2-7, with 10 bases fitting TRBD1. Germline V gives CDR1 SGHTA, CDR2 FQGNSA. The CDR3 has 17 residues. V lost 4 bases and J lost 3; bases outside the gene matches: 12. The chain's CDR3 is CASSSLPGQGTFYEQYF. The DNA for the CDR3 is TGTGCCAGCAGCTCTTTACCGGGACAGGGGACCTTCTACGAGCAGTACTTC.

This chain uses TRBV9 with TRBJ1-1; TRBD1 agrees at 9 bases. V dropped 7 bases and J dropped 11; count of bases not matched to a gene: 15. The CDR3 length is 14 residues. The germline V gene encodes CDR1 SGDLS and CDR2 YYNGEE. The CDR3 reads CASGGQGLQEGAFF. The CDR3, as DNA: TGTGCCAGCGGAGGACAGGGGCTGCAGGAAGGGGCTTTCTTT. Combining the CDR3 with reference TRBV9 and TRBJ1-1 gives the whole variable domain DSGVTQTPKHLITATGQRVTLRCSPRSGDLSVYWYQQSLDQGLQFLIQYYNGEERAKGNILERFSAQQFPDLHSELNLSSLELGDSALYFCASGGQGLQEGAFFGQGTRLTVV.

The chain carries TRBV10-3 and TRBJ2-1; 13 bases line up with TRBD2. This CDR3 region has 15 residues. The germline gives CDR1 ENHRY, CDR2 SYGVKD. The trim removed 6 bases at V and 6 bases at J, leaving 5 bases unmatched. CDR3 residues: CAIRVTSGGINEQFF. The CDR3 DNA sequence: TGTGCCATCAGGGTGACTAGCGGGGGGATCAATGAGCAGTTCTTC.

This clonotype came up many times. This chain uses TRBV29-1 with TRBJ2-5; D perhaps matches TRBD1 (6 bases). The V end was cut by 6 bases, the J end by 1 base, with 12 bases between. Germline V gene data show CDR1 as SQVTM and CDR2 as ANQGSEA. The CDR3 runs to 13 residues. The CDR3 sequence: CSVEGHLQETQYF. CDR3 in DNA: TGCAGCGTCGAGGGACACCTCCAAGAGACCCAGTACTTC.

V usage is TRBV20-1 and J usage is TRBJ2-1, with 12 bases matching TRBD1. Germline CDR1 DFQATT, CDR2 SNEGSKA (reference sequence). J lost 7 bases, V lost 5 bases, and 9 bases had no gene match. The CDR3 runs to 15 residues. The CDR3 nucleotides are TGCAGTGCTGGCCAGGGACAGGGGGCGAGAAATGAGCAGTTCTTC. It yields the protein CSAGQGQGARNEQFF.